The next 4 T cell receptor beta chains were all read from a single sample in a study of metastatic and nonmetastatic thyroid tumors. Via MiXCR, TCRdb re-called the PCR reads. The sample consists of around 59,000 clones, 16% of them appearing once. Every patient underwent thyroid surgery untreated. The specimen was blood. All receptors come from a male donor with papillary thyroid cancer or a benign thyroid nodule (not recorded which). Some clones in this sample may be carry-over from other donors' samples.

This clone occurred many times. The chain recombines TRBV6-2 or TRBV6-3 with TRBJ2-3, with D unclear. Germline V gives CDR1 MNHEY, CDR2 SVGEGT. The CDR3 has 17 amino acids. V lost 1 base and J lost 0, with 14 bases in between. The chain's CDR3 is CASSYWSQTVSTDTQYF. The CDR3 DNA sequence: TGTGCCAGCAGTTACTGGTCACAGACTGTTAGCACAGATACGCAGTATTTT.

This clone was recorded a few times. The rearrangement uses TRBV19 and TRBJ1-5; D is undetermined. Trimming shortened V by 3 bases and J by 7 bases, and 7 bases separated the two germline ends. Germline V gene lookup returns CDR1 LNHDA and CDR2 SQIVND (reference sequence). The length of the CDR3 is 12 residues. The CDR3 protein is CASSMQGQPQHF. The CDR3 DNA is TGTGCCAGTAGTATGCAAGGCCAGCCCCAGCATTTT.

This clone was detected ten times or more. The sample holds other DNA sequences that translate to the same CDR3. The chain employs TRBV7-9 and TRBJ2-2; TRBD1 aligns across 8 bases. Germline CDR1 reads SEHNR; CDR2 reads FQNEAQ (reference sequence). V shed 4 bases, J shed 6 bases, and the junction held 7 bases outside the gene matches. The CDR3 totals 15 residues. The chain's CDR3 is CASSSFRGRAGELFF. The CDR3 DNA follows: TGTGCCAGCAGCTCTTTCAGGGGGCGGGCCGGGGAGCTGTTTTTT.

This clone showed up many times. The gene calls are TRBV20-1 and TRBJ2-7, with TRBD2 matching 7 bases. Germline V gene sequence: CDR1 DFQATT, CDR2 SNEGSKA (reference sequence). This CDR3 comprises 15 residues. Trimming at V came to 5 bases and at J to 0 bases, leaving 10 bases not matched to a gene. The CDR3 protein is CSAWPLAASSYEQYV. The CDR3 nucleotides are TGCAGTGCTTGGCCCCTAGCGGCGAGCTCCTACGAGCAGTACGTC.